Following are 7 T cell receptor beta chains from one sample sequenced in a study of control samples from healthy donors and cancer patients. Using immunoSEQ multiplex PCR, the repertoire was profiled, and TCRdb retains in-frame clones only, with some absent. The sample holds about 130,000 clones; 80% to 95% are singletons and the top ten take just under 0.6%. Input material: PBMCs. The receptors derive from a man of 80 years or more with head and neck cancer.

The V call is TRBV9, the J call TRBJ1-6, with D possibly TRBD1 on 6 matching bases. Per germline, CDR1 SGDLS and CDR2 YYNGEE. With 4 bases removed from V and 8 bases from J, the gap between germline ends came to 10 bases. This CDR3 has 13 residues. The chain's CDR3 is CASSPTGYSPLHF. In nucleotides, the CDR3 is TGTGCCAGCAGCCCCACAGGGTATTCACCCCTCCACTTT.

The rearrangement uses TRBV29-1 and TRBJ2-2; D might be TRBD1 (5 bases). V lost 1 base, J lost 3 bases, and 6 bases lay in between. The CDR3 extends over 13 amino acids. The germline V gene encodes CDR1 SQVTM and CDR2 ANQGSEA. The chain's CDR3 is CSVEGQYTGELFF. The CDR3 nucleotides are TGCAGCGTTGAAGGACAGTACACCGGGGAGCTGTTTTTT.

This chain links TRBV27 with TRBJ2-1; D is possibly TRBD2 (6 bases). Looked up from germline, CDR1 is MNHEY and CDR2 is SMNVEV (reference sequence). V shed 2 bases and J shed 2 bases, with 7 bases lying between them. The CDR3 has 14 residues. CDR3 DNA: TGTGCCAGCAGTTTAGGGGGGACCTACAATGAGCAGTTCTTC. Translation: CASSLGGTYNEQFF.

As regards this clone: The junction differs from germline at one of its ends, possibly a read error. The chain couples TRBV5-5 to TRBJ2-7; 9 nucleotides match TRBD1. The germline V gene has CDR1 SGHKS and CDR2 YYEKEE (reference sequence). This CDR3 has 13 residues. The CDR3 nucleotides are TGTGCCAGCAGCTCGGGACAGGGCCCGGGTGGGGACTTC. Encoded protein: CASSSGQGPGGDF.

The table lists this clone with a count of one. This chain links TRBV6-6 with TRBJ1-1; the match to TRBD1 covers 7 bases. This CDR3 has 13 residues. V lost 10 bases to trimming and J lost 1 base; unmatched junction nucleotides: 6. Germline CDR1 and CDR2: MNHNY and SVGAGI (reference sequence). The CDR3 is CAIKQGRNTEAFF. CDR3 coding DNA: TGTGCCATAAAACAGGGGAGGAACACTGAAGCTTTCTTT.

This chain connects TRBV7-2 to TRBJ1-2, with 10 bases matching TRBD1. V trimming: 5 bases; J trimming: 6 bases; junction bases outside the gene matches: 6. This CDR3 has 14 residues. Germline CDR1 SGHTA, CDR2 FQGNSA. This CDR3 is CASSPRTGGHGYTF. CDR3 in DNA: TGTGCCAGCAGCCCCCGGACAGGGGGACATGGCTACACCTTC.

CDR3 loop: CASSYTGDSGNTIYF. CDR3 in DNA: TGCGCCAGCAGCTATACAGGGGACTCTGGAAACACCATATATTTT. The chain employs TRBV5-1 and TRBJ1-3, with 7 nucleotides matching TRBD1. The J segment lost 0 bases and the V segment lost 3 bases, leaving 3 bases of the junction unmatched. CDR3 length equals 15 residues. The V gene's germline CDR1 is SGHRS and CDR2 YFSETQ.